These 28 T cell receptor beta chains were sequenced from one sample in a study of a mutant IDH1 vaccine in newly diagnosed glioma. The method was immunoSEQ multiplex PCR; TCRdb's version includes in-frame clones alone and lacks a portion of them. The sample records around 24,000 clones, 79% being singletons. No antigen has been identified for these receptors. Time point indicated: week 11, during vaccination. Doses of 300 ug of mutant IDH1 20-mer peptide were given with topical imiquimod. Source: PBMCs, taken from a glioma patient whose treatment included an IDH1 peptide vaccine. The receptor source for this set is a man aged 40-50 years with glioma.

The chain is built from TRBV15 and TRBJ1-2; D might be TRBD1 (6 bases). The CDR3 is made up of 15 amino acids. Germline V gene lookup returns CDR1 LNHNV and CDR2 YYDKDF (reference sequence). Deletions cut 0 bases from V and 4 bases from J, with 12 bases between. The CDR3 sequence is CATSRDRRDTYGYTF. CDR3 in DNA: TGTGCCACCAGCAGAGATCGGCGGGACACCTATGGCTACACCTTC.

This chain joins TRBV2 and TRBJ1-5; the D gene is possibly TRBD1 (5 bases). This CDR3 spans 15 amino acids. Per the germline V gene, CDR1 is SNHLY and CDR2 is FYNNEI. V was cut by 3 bases and J by 1 base, with 10 bases left in between. CDR3 amino acids: CASSDGGVSNQPQHF. The CDR3 region has the DNA TGTGCCAGCAGTGATGGGGGGGTAAGCAATCAGCCCCAGCATTTT.

Concerning this clone itself: The junction and the germline gene differ at one end; a read error may be behind it. This rearrangement joins TRBV2 to TRBJ2-5; 8 nucleotides align to TRBD2. CDR1 is SNHLY, CDR2 FYNNEI, per germline. The CDR3 runs 13 residues. The CDR3 DNA is TGTGCCAGCAGTGAAGGCGGGAGCGGGAGAGCAAACTTC. Translated, it gives CASSEGGSGRANF. The complete variable domain, with remaining parts taken from reference TRBV2 and TRBJ2-5, reads EPEVTQTPSHQVTQMGQEVILRCVPISNHLYFYWYRQILGQKVEFLVSFYNNEISEKSEIFDDQFSVERPDGSNFTLKIRSTKLEDSAMYFCASSEGGSGRANFGPGTRLLVL.

In this sample, this clone turned up once. The J gene is TRBJ2-7, the V gene TRBV19; weak D call: TRBD1 (5 bases). The CDR3 consists of 15 residues. The germline V and J ends were trimmed by 3 bases and 4 bases, with 16 bases remaining between them. Germline CDR1 is LNHDA and CDR2 is SQIVND (reference sequence). The CDR3 DNA sequence: TGTGCCAGTAGTATGGAAAGTCAGGGCTCGTACGAGCAGTACTTC. It is translated as CASSMESQGSYEQYF.

The V gene is TRBV6-6, the J gene TRBJ2-2, with 7 bases fitting TRBD2. Germline V gene data show CDR1 as MNHNY and CDR2 as SVGAGI (reference sequence). Trimming at V came to 2 bases and at J to 4 bases, leaving 4 bases not matched to a gene. The CDR3 runs to 15 residues. The CDR3 DNA is TGTGCCAGCAGTTACCAAGTAGCGGGCACCGGGGAGCTGTTTTTT. It is translated as CASSYQVAGTGELFF.

This rearrangement joins TRBV29-1 to TRBJ1-1; D might be TRBD1 (5 bases). Trimming cost V 4 bases and J 3 bases, with 12 bases left between them. This CDR3 has 13 residues. CDR1 is SQVTM, CDR2 ANQGSEA, per germline. The CDR3: CSVALGGDTEAFF. CDR3 nucleotides: TGCAGCGTTGCATTGGGAGGGGACACTGAAGCTTTCTTT.

The rearrangement joins TRBV6-6 to TRBJ2-2, with a possible D match to TRBD2 (5 bases). The V gene lost 6 bases and the J gene lost 9 bases, with 11 bases spanning the gap. The CDR3 extends over 12 amino acids. The V gene's germline CDR1 is MNHNY and CDR2 SVGAGI (reference sequence). CDR3 nucleotide sequence: TGTGCCAGCAGCCCGGACTCGTGGGAGCTGTTTTTT. As protein: CASSPDSWELFF.

The rearrangement uses TRBV29-1 and TRBJ2-5; D gene ambiguous. CDR1 is SQVTM, CDR2 ANQGSEA, per germline. There are 10 residues in the CDR3. V lost 7 bases, J lost 2 bases, and 5 bases lay in between. CDR3 nucleotides: TGCAGCGCGCTTCAAGAGACCCAGTACTTC. Its translation is CSALQETQYF. Full variable domain (rest looked up from reference TRBV29-1 and TRBJ2-5): SAVISQKPSRDICQRGTSLTIQCQVDSQVTMMFWYRQQPGQSLTLIATANQGSEATYESGFVIDKFPISRPNLTFSTLTVSNMSPEDSSIYLCSALQETQYFGPGTRLLVL.

By frequency in the sample, this clone is medium-sized (0.01 to 0.1%). The chain is built from TRBV7-9 and TRBJ2-1; D gene ambiguous. Trimming removed 5 bases at V and 7 bases at J, with 6 bases between. The germline V gene has CDR1 SEHNR and CDR2 FQNEAQ (reference sequence). This CDR3 is 11 amino acids long. The DNA for the CDR3 is TGTGCCAGCAGCATGGCGAATGAGCAGTTCTTC. As protein: CASSMANEQFF. The full variable domain, in which reference TRBV7-9 and TRBJ2-1 provide the parts outside the CDR3, is DTGVSQNPRHKITKRGQNVTFRCDPISEHNRLYWYRQTLGQGPEFLTYFQNEAQLEKSRLLSDRFSAERPKGSFSTLEIQRTEQGDSAMYLCASSMANEQFFGPGTRLTVL.

This clone appeared a single time. The gene calls are TRBV11-2 and TRBJ2-3; D call uncertain. The CDR3 sequence is 14 residues long. The germline V gene has CDR1 SGHAT and CDR2 FQNNGV. V was cut by 7 bases and J by 1 base, with 12 bases left in between. The chain's CDR3 is CASMKIVRTDTQYF. In nucleotides, the CDR3 is TGTGCCAGCATGAAGATCGTACGCACAGATACGCAGTATTTT. Variable domain in full (rest from reference TRBV11-2 and TRBJ2-3): EAGVAQSPRYKIIEKRQSVAFWCNPISGHATLYWYQQILGQGPKLLIQFQNNGVVDDSQLPKDRFSAERLKGVDSTLKIQPAKLEDSAVYLCASMKIVRTDTQYFGPGTRLTVL.

In this sample, this clone turned up once. In nucleotides, the CDR3 is TGTGCCAGCAGCTTGGAAACGGGGGCTAAGCCCCAGCATTTT. It specifies CASSLETGAKPQHF. This chain uses TRBV7-2 with TRBJ1-5, with D possibly matching TRBD1 (6 bases). The ends were cut back, 3 bases at V and 8 bases at J, with 14 bases in the middle. CDR3 size: 14 residues. CDR1 is SGHTA and CDR2 is FQGNSA in the germline V gene.

The V gene is TRBV29-1, the J gene TRBJ2-3; perhaps TRBD2 as D (5 bases). Germline V gives CDR1 SQVTM, CDR2 ANQGSEA. CDR3 size: 15 residues. Trimming cost V 5 bases and J 2 bases, with 17 bases left between them. The CDR3 protein is CSVSSIRRTTDTQYF. CDR3 in DNA: TGCAGCGTTAGCTCGATCCGGAGGACCACAGATACGCAGTATTTT.

The V call is TRBV7-9, the J call TRBJ2-3, with 9 bases that match TRBD2. Germline loops: CDR1 SEHNR, CDR2 FQNEAQ (reference sequence). Germline trimming cut 4 bases from V and 6 bases from J; bases unmatched to any gene: 5. This CDR3 has 14 amino acids. The DNA for the CDR3 is TGTGCCAGCAGCTCGGGACTAGCTTTGGATACGCAGTATTTT. Translated, it gives CASSSGLALDTQYF.

CDR3: CASSIRAGYGYTF. DNA of the CDR3: TGTGCCAGTAGTATTCGAGCAGGGTATGGCTACACCTTC. The chain links TRBV19 to TRBJ1-2; tentatively, D is TRBD1 (5 bases). The CDR3 covers 13 residues. Trimming shortened V by 3 bases and J by 5 bases, and 10 bases separated the two germline ends. Germline V gene lookup returns CDR1 LNHDA and CDR2 SQIVND (reference sequence).

This sequence joins TRBV27 and TRBJ1-2, with D unclear. CDR1 is MNHEY, CDR2 SMNVEV, per germline (reference sequence). This CDR3 contains 10 residues. Trimming stripped 7 bases from V and 8 bases from J, with 8 bases between. CDR3 in amino acids: CASTFRGYTF. The CDR3, as DNA: TGTGCCAGCACCTTCCGGGGCTACACCTTC.

The chain recombines TRBV5-5 with TRBJ2-7, with D perhaps given as TRBD1 or TRBD2 (5 bases each). With 0 bases removed from V and 4 bases from J, the gap between germline ends came to 17 bases. The CDR3 is made up of 16 amino acids. The germline gives CDR1 SGHKS, CDR2 YYEKEE (reference sequence). This chain's CDR3 is CASSLGPGQRSYEQYV. The CDR3 DNA reads TGTGCCAGCAGCTTGGGGCCGGGGCAGAGGTCTTACGAGCAGTACGTC.

V and J are TRBV7-2 and TRBJ2-4; D perhaps matches TRBD2 (5 bases). The V end was cut by 4 bases, the J end by 0 bases, with 7 bases between. Germline CDR1 SGHTA, CDR2 FQGNSA. This CDR3 is 14 amino acids long. The chain's CDR3 is CASSSGLAKNIQYF. The CDR3 nucleotides are TGTGCCAGCAGCTCGGGATTAGCCAAAAACATTCAGTACTTC.

V is TRBV15 and J is TRBJ2-3; tentatively, D is TRBD2 (6 bases). Germline V gives CDR1 LNHNV, CDR2 YYDKDF (reference sequence). The CDR3 has 15 residues. Trimming took 0 bases from V and 7 from J, leaving 14 bases between them. CDR3 amino acids: CATSRDSRGLHTQYF. The DNA of the CDR3 is TGTGCCACCAGCAGAGATTCCCGGGGGTTGCATACGCAGTATTTT.

This clone was detected a few times. This rearrangement joins TRBV6-1 to TRBJ1-6; D call uncertain. The V gene lost 7 bases and the J gene lost 4 bases, with 11 bases spanning the gap. The germline CDR1 and CDR2 sequences are MNHNS and SASEGT. The CDR3 extends over 14 amino acids. The CDR3 DNA is TGTGCCAGCATCCCGACACCTTATAATTCACCCCTCCACTTT. It encodes CASIPTPYNSPLHF.

The V and J genes are TRBV19 and TRBJ2-1; tentative D call: TRBD1 (5 bases). The germline V and J ends were trimmed by 2 bases and 1 base, with 9 bases remaining between them. This CDR3 is built from 15 residues. Germline V gene lookup returns CDR1 LNHDA and CDR2 SQIVND (reference sequence). CDR3 nucleotide sequence: TGTGCCAGTAGTATAAAAGGGGAATCCTACAATGAGCAGTTCTTC. Encoded protein: CASSIKGESYNEQFF.

The V call is TRBV6-1, the J call TRBJ2-2; maybe TRBD1 (5 bases). V gave up 7 bases and J gave up 0 bases, with 12 bases separating them. Germline V lookup: CDR1 MNHNS, CDR2 SASEGT. The CDR3 contains 15 residues. CDR3 sequence (DNA): TGTGCCAGCACCCGGACACGAGCGAACACCGGGGAGCTGTTTTTT. The encoded protein is CASTRTRANTGELFF.

This rearrangement joins TRBV19 to TRBJ2-1; possible D gene TRBD2, 5 bases. V dropped 2 bases and J dropped 4 bases, with 18 bases sitting between them. Per the germline V gene, CDR1 is LNHDA and CDR2 is SQIVND (reference sequence). CDR3 length: 17 residues. The DNA of the CDR3 is TGTGCCAGTAGTATAATCGGAGGCACCCCACCGTACAATGAGCAGTTCTTC. Translated, it gives CASSIIGGTPPYNEQFF. Full variable domain (missing parts from reference TRBV19 and TRBJ2-1): DGGITQSPKYLFRKEGQNVTLSCEQNLNHDAMYWYRQDPGQGLRLIYYSQIVNDFQKGDIAEGYSVSREKKESFPLTVTSAQKNPTAFYLCASSIIGGTPPYNEQFFGPGTRLTVL.

The chain recombines TRBV7-6 with TRBJ2-1; tentatively, D is TRBD2 (5 bases). There are 14 residues in the CDR3. Trimming pared 5 bases from V and 8 bases from J, leaving 16 bases between. Germline CDR1 SGHVS, CDR2 FNYEAQ. The CDR3 loop reads CASSPRTLGDEQFF. The DNA for the CDR3 is TGTGCCAGCAGCCCTAGGACCCTCGGGGATGAGCAGTTCTTC.

This clone was detected only a few times. The chain is built from TRBV5-6 and TRBJ1-4; D may be TRBD1 (6 bases). The CDR3 has 13 residues. Germline V CDR1 and CDR2: SGHDT, YYEEEE. V shed 4 bases and J shed 7 bases, with 11 bases lying between them. The CDR3 DNA follows: TGTGCCAGCAGCGTGCTACAGGGTGAAAAACTGTTTTTT. Translated: CASSVLQGEKLFF.

The chain couples TRBV6-5 to TRBJ2-3; D is unresolved. Germline CDR1 is MNHEY and CDR2 is SVGAGI. The CDR3 has 13 residues. V gave up 2 bases and J gave up 2 bases, with 5 bases separating them. The CDR3 DNA reads TGTGCCAGCAGTTACCCCCCCACAGATACGCAGTATTTT. Its protein is CASSYPPTDTQYF.

This clone was detected only a few times. This chain uses TRBV5-8 with TRBJ1-1; no clear D gene. Trimming stripped 6 bases from V and 8 bases from J, with 17 bases between. This CDR3 has 13 amino acids. The V gene's germline CDR1 is SGHTS and CDR2 YDEGEE. CDR3 DNA sequence: TGTGCCAGCACCCGAACTTGGCGGGGAGAAGCTTTCTTT. Translation: CASTRTWRGEAFF. Supplemented by reference TRBV5-8 and TRBJ1-1, the full variable domain reads EAGVTQSPTHLIKTRGQQATLRCSPISGHTSVYWYQQALGLGLQFLLWYDEGEERNRGNFPPRFSGRQFPNYSSELNVNALELEDSALYLCASTRTWRGEAFFGQGTRLTVV.

The V gene is TRBV9, the J gene TRBJ2-1; D not resolved. This CDR3 region has 14 residues. Per germline, CDR1 SGDLS and CDR2 YYNGEE. The V end lost 4 bases, the J end lost 4 bases, and 12 bases lay between the germline ends. CDR3 DNA sequence: TGTGCCAGCAGCTCCCGGGCCGATTACAATGAGCAGTTCTTC. Translation gives CASSSRADYNEQFF.

This chain links TRBV19 with TRBJ2-5; no reliable D call. This CDR3 comprises 14 residues. The V and J ends lost 3 bases and 3 bases respectively, with 11 bases between them. Germline-derived CDR1 and CDR2 are LNHDA and SQIVND (reference sequence). The CDR3 loop is CASSIGGSEETQYF. The DNA for the CDR3 is TGTGCCAGTAGTATTGGTGGCAGCGAAGAGACCCAGTACTTC.